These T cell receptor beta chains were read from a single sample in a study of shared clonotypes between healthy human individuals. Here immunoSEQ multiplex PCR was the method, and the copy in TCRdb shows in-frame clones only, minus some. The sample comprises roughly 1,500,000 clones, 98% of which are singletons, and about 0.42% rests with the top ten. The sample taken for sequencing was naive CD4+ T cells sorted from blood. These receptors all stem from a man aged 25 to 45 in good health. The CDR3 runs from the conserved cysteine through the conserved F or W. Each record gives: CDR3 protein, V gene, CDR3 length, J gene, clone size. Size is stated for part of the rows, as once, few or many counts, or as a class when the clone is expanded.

CASSLRAGNEKLFF	TRBV11-2	14	TRBJ1-4	.
CASSETSGMGDTQYF	TRBV2	15	TRBJ2-3	.
CASTQAGTGAHEQYF	TRBV7-2	15	TRBJ2-7	.
CASSHHSGSNNEQFF	TRBV5-4	15	TRBJ2-1	.
CASSPLWTGDRTYGYTF	TRBV18	17	TRBJ1-2	.
CASSIDSWETQYF	TRBV19	13	TRBJ2-5	.
CASSKGLAGRRFIEQYF	TRBV5-1	17	TRBJ2-7	.
CATSRDFPSGNEQYF	TRBV15	15	TRBJ2-7	.
CASSPPSGQYEQYF	TRBV18	14	TRBJ2-7	.
CASSLVGGRQETQYF	TRBV5-1	15	TRBJ2-5	.
CASTQGDRGEKLFF	TRBV6-5	14	TRBJ1-4	once
CASSSLGNTIYF	TRBV28	12	TRBJ1-3	.
CASSSRLAVQETQYF	TRBV28	15	TRBJ2-5	.
CASSPTGTGQQGKLFF	TRBV18	16	TRBJ1-4	.
CASSPTWVGTDTQYF	TRBV5-4	15	TRBJ2-3	.
CASSLPRQSAGELFF	TRBV11-2	15	TRBJ2-2	.
CASSLERDGNNEQFF	TRBV5-1	15	TRBJ2-1	.
CASSLDGSTNEKLFF	TRBV28	15	TRBJ1-4	.
CANGGYEETQYF	TRBV7-8	12	TRBJ2-5	.
CASSGTGQKTQYF	TRBV11-3	13	TRBJ2-5	.
CASRLAGGTDTQYF	TRBV2	14	TRBJ2-3	.
CASSFRTSGSYEQYF	TRBV5-4	15	TRBJ2-7	.
CASSYGTSYEQYF	TRBV6-5	13	TRBJ2-7	.
CASSEGQYNEQFF	TRBV10-1	13	TRBJ2-1	.
CASSLVETQYF	TRBV5-1	11	TRBJ2-5	.
CASSFLTGGETQYF	TRBV5-1	14	TRBJ2-5	.
CASARTGGGLADYNEQFF	TRBV5-1	18	TRBJ2-1	.
CASSFNPSAGGEQYF	TRBV27	15	TRBJ2-7	.
CASSPNPGPSYEQYF	TRBV5-1	15	TRBJ2-7	.
CASSPNKGAGETQYF	TRBV18	15	TRBJ2-5	.
CASSLDWGSYEQYF	TRBV11-2	14	TRBJ2-7	.
CASSIPGYNEQFF	TRBV19	13	TRBJ2-1	.
CASSSQPVASNEQFF	TRBV7-6	15	TRBJ2-1	.
CASSQGTGVAGELFF	TRBV5-5	15	TRBJ2-2	once
CAIRDRGYEQYF	TRBV10-3	12	TRBJ2-7	.
CASRASGGRDEQFF	TRBV5-1	14	TRBJ2-1	.
CASSDGTPGRTQYF	TRBV10-1	14	TRBJ2-5	.
CASSLLGDTEAFF	TRBV7-2	13	TRBJ1-1	.
CASSPYSGTGVTNEKLFF	TRBV4-1	18	TRBJ1-4	.
CSAKRSSYNEQFF	TRBV29-1	13	TRBJ2-1	.
CASSPQGGLAGVNEQFF	TRBV18	17	TRBJ2-1	.
CASSLTTGQSYEQYF	TRBV27	15	TRBJ2-7	.
CASSQYTPGGSRNLGTEAFF	TRBV28	20	TRBJ1-1	.
CASSPLLAGSYEQYF	TRBV18	15	TRBJ2-7	.
CASSQSSRLGGHNEQFF	TRBV7-8	17	TRBJ2-1	.
CASSEGGEQYF	TRBV2	11	TRBJ2-7	.
CASSELPEASEQYF	TRBV25-1	14	TRBJ2-7	.
CASSLAVGGLNSYNEQFF	TRBV7-2	18	TRBJ2-1	.
CASSLQTLGGNQPQHF	TRBV18	16	TRBJ1-5	.
CASSVGYFAGQAGSNQPQHF	TRBV9	20	TRBJ1-5	.
CASSQHLLAGYNEQFF	TRBV14	16	TRBJ2-1	once
CASSLDRASYEQYF	TRBV11-2	14	TRBJ2-7	.
CSVEGLRQGETSQYF	TRBV29-1	15	TRBJ2-5	.